This TCR beta chain was sequenced in a study of a mutant IDH1 vaccine in newly diagnosed glioma. This clone was counted only a few times. Its specificity is unknown. This CDR3 comprises 13 residues. CDR1 is MNHNS, CDR2 SASEGT, per germline. The ends were cut back, 1 base at V and 1 base at J, with 4 bases in the middle. Sample time point: baseline, week 1 (first vaccination visit). Stated treatment: pre-vaccination baseline after standard-of-care therapy. Donors' newly diagnosed IDH1-mutant WHO grade 3 or 4 astrocytomas lacked nuclear ATRX. Findings and limits, study-wide: The authors found pseudoprogression apparently unrelated to changes in top peripheral T cell clonotypes.

Some clones are missing from TCRdb's copy, which holds only in-frame ones; the method was immunoSEQ multiplex PCR. The sample carries tens of thousands of clones, approximately 83% recorded once. The source was PBMCs, collected from a glioma patient treated with radiotherapy, temozolomide or both. The chain joins TRBV6-1 to TRBJ1-1; D gene unclear. The clonotype comes from a woman aged 45-65 years with glioma. The CDR3 DNA sequence: TGTGCCAGCAGTGAAGAAGCGAACACTGAAGCTTTCTTT. Protein sequence: CASSEEANTEAFF.